Below, 21 T cell receptor beta chains from the same sample are listed, as sequenced in a study of T cell responses to AZD1222 COVID-19 vaccine. Assay used: immunoSEQ multiplex PCR; TCRdb lists only in-frame clones, some missing. The sample lists 180,000 or so clones, 70% to 90% seen once, with approximately 7.7% in the top ten. Sequenced here: peripheral blood, sampled on day 0 of AZD1222 vaccination. These receptors originate from an adult in good health.

The rearrangement joins TRBV6-1 to TRBJ2-7; the D is unclear. Trimming left V 2 bases short and J 3 bases short, with 11 bases between. CDR1 and CDR2 from the germline V gene are MNHNS and SASEGT. The CDR3 extends over 14 amino acids. Here the CDR3 reads CASSENGINYEQYF. The CDR3 DNA is TGTGCCAGCAGTGAAAATGGTATCAACTACGAGCAGTACTTC.

This chain connects TRBV3-1 (or the pseudogene TRBV3-2) to TRBJ1-2; the D gene is possibly TRBD1 (5 bases). This CDR3 region has 13 residues. CDR1 and CDR2 (germline): LGHDT, YNNKEL (reference sequence). With 3 bases removed from V and 8 bases from J, the gap between germline ends came to 13 bases. The CDR3 spells CASSQAREGGYTF. The CDR3 DNA is TGTGCCAGCAGCCAGGCCAGGGAAGGAGGCTACACCTTC.

V is TRBV6-1 and J is TRBJ1-5, with D possibly TRBD1 on 5 matching bases. V was shortened by 3 bases and J by 8 bases, with 8 bases between the two germline ends. The CDR3 length is 12 residues. Germline CDR1 and CDR2: MNHNS and SASEGT. The CDR3 loop reads CASSDREEPQHF. The CDR3 DNA sequence: TGTGCCAGCAGTGACAGGGAAGAGCCCCAGCATTTT.

V is TRBV4-2 and J is TRBJ2-1; D might be TRBD2 (7 bases). Germline CDR1 LGHNA, CDR2 YNFKEQ. V lost 4 bases to trimming and J lost 7 bases, with 14 bases between them. CDR3 length: 14 amino acids. As DNA, the CDR3 is TGTGCCAGCAGCCGCGGGGGCCCCATTAATGAGCAGTTCTTC. Encoded protein: CASSRGGPINEQFF.

V and J are TRBV5-1 and TRBJ1-1; no reliable D call. V lost 4 bases, J lost 4 bases, and 11 bases lay in between. CDR3 length: 13 residues. Germline lookup yields CDR1 SGHRS and CDR2 YFSETQ. This chain's CDR3 is CASSRPSGTEAFF. CDR3 coding DNA: TGCGCCAGCAGCAGACCCTCGGGCACTGAAGCTTTCTTT.

The V call is TRBV5-1, the J call TRBJ1-4, with TRBD1 matching 12 bases. The V segment lost 5 bases and the J segment 7 bases; nucleotides outside the gene matches: 3. The CDR3 has 14 residues. CDR1 and CDR2 from the germline V gene are SGHRS and YFSETQ. CDR3 residues: CASSRDRGLEKLFF. CDR3 DNA: TGCGCCAGCAGTAGGGACAGGGGGCTTGAAAAACTGTTTTTT.

The chain carries TRBV7-6 and TRBJ1-6; maybe TRBD1 (5 bases). V dropped 2 bases and J dropped 8 bases, with 19 bases sitting between them. The CDR3 loop spans 17 amino acids. Germline V gene sequence: CDR1 SGHVS, CDR2 FNYEAQ. CDR3 sequence: CASSLNPLRDEDSPLHF. The CDR3 bases are TGTGCCAGCAGCTTAAACCCACTCAGGGACGAGGATTCACCCCTCCACTTT. Full variable domain (rest looked up from reference TRBV7-6 and TRBJ1-6): GAGVSQSPRYKVTKRGQDVALRCDPISGHVSLYWYRQALGQGPEFLTYFNYEAQQDKSGLPNDRFSAERPEGSISTLTIQRTEQRDSAMYRCASSLNPLRDEDSPLHFGNGTRLTVT.

V is TRBV15 and J is TRBJ1-2; tentatively, D is TRBD1 (5 bases). Looked up from germline, CDR1 is LNHNV and CDR2 is YYDKDF (reference sequence). The CDR3 runs 16 residues. Trimming removed 0 bases at V and 2 bases at J, with 13 bases between. For the CDR3, the DNA is TGTGCCACCAGCAGAGAGACCCTTTGGGACAACTATGGCTACACCTTC. Encoded protein: CATSRETLWDNYGYTF.

The chain has TRBV3-1 (or the pseudogene TRBV3-2) and TRBJ2-5; the match to TRBD1 covers 8 bases. Germline lookup yields CDR1 LGHDT and CDR2 YNNKEL (reference sequence). Trimming at V came to 3 bases and at J to 4 bases, leaving 10 bases not matched to a gene. CDR3 length equals 16 residues. CDR3 DNA: TGTGCCAGCAGCCAGTTGACAGGGGCAAAAGGAGAGACCCAGTACTTC. Amino acid sequence: CASSQLTGAKGETQYF.

The chain uses TRBV19 and TRBJ2-7; D is perhaps TRBD1 or TRBD2 (5 bases each). Trimming left V 6 bases short and J 1 base short, with 13 bases between. This CDR3 has 14 amino acids. Germline lookup yields CDR1 LNHDA and CDR2 SQIVND (reference sequence). The chain's CDR3 is CASSLRDGSYEQYF. Here the CDR3 DNA reads TGTGCCAGTAGCCTTCGGGACGGTTCCTACGAGCAGTACTTC.

The chain joins TRBV6-5 to TRBJ1-6; unclear D gene. Between the trimmed V and J ends, which lost 4 bases and 7 bases, there was a span of 11 bases. From germline, CDR1 is MNHEY and CDR2 SVGAGI. There are 14 residues in the CDR3. In nucleotides, the CDR3 is TGTGCCAGCAGTTCACAGAGTCGGAATTCACCCCTCCACTTT. It translates to CASSSQSRNSPLHF.

This clone was seen just once. The chain links TRBV7-9 to TRBJ2-7, with D hard to call. Germline lookup yields CDR1 SEHNR and CDR2 FQNEAQ (reference sequence). The length of the CDR3 is 18 residues. V shed 1 base and J shed 0 bases, with 19 bases lying between them. This CDR3 reads CASSLVALTRHSSYEQYF. The CDR3, as DNA: TGTGCCAGCAGCTTAGTCGCGCTAACTCGACACAGCTCCTACGAGCAGTACTTC. Combining the CDR3 with reference TRBV7-9 and TRBJ2-7 gives the whole variable domain DTGVSQNPRHKITKRGQNVTFRCDPISEHNRLYWYRQTLGQGPEFLTYFQNEAQLEKSRLLSDRFSAERPKGSFSTLEIQRTEQGDSAMYLCASSLVALTRHSSYEQYFGPGTRLTVT.

The J gene is TRBJ2-2, the V gene TRBV7-3; no firm D call. The CDR3 length is 14 residues. From germline, CDR1 is SGHTA and CDR2 FQGTGA. Trimming pared 5 bases from V and 1 base from J, leaving 8 bases between. The CDR3 DNA reads TGTGCCAGCAGCGGGCAGGAGAACACCGGGGAGCTGTTTTTT. The encoded protein is CASSGQENTGELFF.

This clone was seen once. V usage is TRBV4-1 and J usage is TRBJ2-7, with 7 bases that match TRBD1. CDR1 MGHRA and CDR2 YSYEKL come from the germline V gene. CDR3 length: 16 residues. The junction had 8 bases not matched to a gene; V was cut back by 1 base and J by 2 bases. The CDR3 sequence: CASSQVMTGRPYEQYF. The CDR3 DNA reads as TGCGCCAGCAGCCAAGTGATGACAGGGCGACCCTACGAGCAGTACTTC.

The chain has TRBV6-5 and TRBJ2-5, with a weak D call TRBD1 (5 bases). Trimming removed 2 bases from V and 5 bases from J, with 12 bases in between. Germline assignment: CDR1 MNHEY and CDR2 SVGAGI. The CDR3 runs 14 residues. The CDR3 region has the DNA TGTGCCAGCAGTTACAGGCAGGGCGCGGAGACCCAGTACTTC. This sequence encodes CASSYRQGAETQYF.

About this clone itself: Its ends do not fully match the called genes, so a read error is possible. This rearrangement joins TRBV7-8 to TRBJ1-1, with D unclear. CDR3 length equals 13 residues. CDR1 and CDR2 from the germline V gene are SGHVS and FQNEAQ. CDR3 sequence: CASSLEVGTGAFF. The DNA for the CDR3 is TGTGCCAGCAGCTTAGAAGTTGGCACTGGAGCTTTCTTT. Full variable domain (missing parts from reference TRBV7-8 and TRBJ1-1): GAGVSQSPRYKVAKRGQDVALRCDPISGHVSLFWYQQALGQGPEFLTYFQNEAQLDKSGLPSDRFFAERPEGSVSTLKIQRTQQEDSAVYLCASSLEVGTGAFFGQGTRLTVV.

This rearrangement joins TRBV30 to TRBJ1-5, with a tentative D call TRBD1 (5 bases). The germline V gene encodes CDR1 GTSNPN and CDR2 SVGIG (reference sequence). This CDR3 comprises 14 residues. V shed 5 bases and J shed 0 bases, with 11 bases lying between them. The CDR3 DNA follows: TGTGCCTGGGACACAGGTTATAGCAATCAGCCCCAGCATTTT. This gives the protein CAWDTGYSNQPQHF. The full variable domain, its missing parts supplied by reference TRBV30 and TRBJ1-5, is SQTIHQWPATLVQPVGSPLSLECTVEGTSNPNLYWYRQAAGRGLQLLFYSVGIGQISSEVPQNLSASRPQDRQFILSSKKLLLSDSGFYLCAWDTGYSNQPQHFGDGTRLSIL.

The J gene is TRBJ2-3, the V gene TRBV2; tentative D call: TRBD2 (6 bases). Germline loops: CDR1 SNHLY, CDR2 FYNNEI. With 3 bases removed from V and 0 bases from J, the gap between germline ends came to 10 bases. The CDR3 has 15 amino acids. CDR3 protein: CASSDRLASTDTQYF. The CDR3 coding sequence is TGTGCCAGCAGTGATCGGCTAGCGAGCACAGATACGCAGTATTTT.

The V and J genes are TRBV5-1 and TRBJ2-5; D ambiguous. The V gene lost 0 bases and the J gene lost 4 bases, with 7 bases spanning the gap. This CDR3 contains 13 residues. Germline V gives CDR1 SGHRS, CDR2 YFSETQ. The DNA of the CDR3 is TGCGCCAGCAGCTTGGGTTCCAGAGAGACCCAGTACTTC. This sequence encodes CASSLGSRETQYF.

This clone has only one observation. The chain uses TRBV23-1 and TRBJ1-4; D is ambiguous. TRBV23-1 is classed as an ORF, of uncertain function. Trimming cost V 6 bases and J 3 bases, with 11 bases left between them. CDR3 length equals 14 residues. CDR3 protein: CASRRRSPNEKLFF. The DNA for the CDR3 is TGCGCCAGCAGACGAAGGAGTCCTAATGAAAAACTGTTTTTT.

The chain is built from TRBV21-1 and TRBJ2-5; TRBD1 is the table's D call and was not checked against the DNA. TRBV21-1 is a recognized pseudogene. The CDR3 has 15 residues. This CDR3 reads CASSNSRTGRETQYF. DNA of the CDR3: TGTGCCAGCAGCAATTCTCGGACAGGTAGAGAGACCCAGTACTTC.